This T cell receptor (beta chain) was found in a study of vaccination effects on CD4 cells after COVID-19. The wider study: Participants received two doses of either the BNT162b2 or mRNA-1273 vaccine. Whole-study results and caveats: Clones induced by infection and by vaccine showed marked clonal contraction late after vaccination. There were few convalescent patients in the study and no early post-infection timepoints.

Trimming removed 5 bases from V and 6 bases from J; junction bases left unmatched: 4. CDR1 and CDR2 (germline): MNHEY, SVGAGI. This CDR3 region has 14 residues. Before sequencing, viral peptide pools were used by the ViraFEST assay to expand antigen-specific CD4+ T cells. Culture lasted approximately 10 days before CD4+ T cell isolation. Recipients of the vaccine had no prior SARS-CoV-2 infection and negative nucleocapsid antibodies. Wells containing approximately 2 million PBMC each were cultured with approximately 9.2 IU/ml IL-2 and 10 ug/ml peptides. This clone was found a few times. Antigen specificity is unknown. Using immunoSEQ multiplex PCR, the repertoire was profiled, and TCRdb retains in-frame clones only, with some absent. The table records around 35,000 clones, about 69% of them present only once.

The sample was CD4+ T cells from PBMCs cultured with HCoV-OC43 spike peptides, taken before COVID-19 vaccination. Subset meaning: HCoV-OC43 spike overlapping peptide pool stimulation. This clonotype originated in a human donor who received a COVID-19 vaccine. This chain connects TRBV6-5 to TRBJ2-1; TRBD2 agrees at 10 bases. The CDR3 region is CASSSGGAGNEQFF. Here the CDR3 DNA reads TGTGCCAGCAGTAGCGGGGGGGCTGGCAATGAGCAGTTCTTC.